The present T cell receptor (beta chain) was sequenced within a study of cytomegalovirus exposure and HLA in healthy donors. Study-wide points: Despite most TCR sequences being rare, some public TCRs occurred in many donors. Cytomegalovirus-associated status was assigned to about 180 TCR beta chains. Cytomegalovirus status, reportedly, was diagnosed with high specificity and sensitivity by the classifier.

Details on this clone: The antigen is unknown.

Assay used: immunoSEQ multiplex PCR; TCRdb lists only in-frame clones, some missing. In the table there are 250,000 to 350,000 clones, roughly 88% of which are singletons. V trimming: 0 bases; J trimming: 2 bases; junction bases outside the gene matches: 3. Per germline, CDR1 MRHNA and CDR2 SNTAGT. The CDR3 runs 16 residues. Specimen: PBMCs. This TCR was sampled from a woman younger than 35 in good health and CMV-seronegative. V gene TRBV6-4 combines with J gene TRBJ2-1, with 8 bases aligning to TRBD2. CDR3 nucleotides: TGTGCCAGCAGTGACTCTACGGGAGGGGCCTACAATGAGCAGTTCTTC. The encoded protein is CASSDSTGGAYNEQFF.